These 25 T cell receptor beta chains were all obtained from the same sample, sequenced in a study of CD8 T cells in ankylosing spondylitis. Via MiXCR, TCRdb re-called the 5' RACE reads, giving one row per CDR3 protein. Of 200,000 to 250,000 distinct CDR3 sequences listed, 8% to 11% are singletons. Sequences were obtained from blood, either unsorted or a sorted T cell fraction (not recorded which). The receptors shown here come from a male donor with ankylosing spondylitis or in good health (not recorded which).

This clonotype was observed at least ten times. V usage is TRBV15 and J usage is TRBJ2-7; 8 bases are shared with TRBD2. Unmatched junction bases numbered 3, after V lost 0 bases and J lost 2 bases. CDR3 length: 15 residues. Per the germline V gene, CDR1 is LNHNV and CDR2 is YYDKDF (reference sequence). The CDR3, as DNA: TGTGCCACCAGCAGAGAGAGAGCGGGGGCCTACGAGCAGTACTTC. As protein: CATSRERAGAYEQYF. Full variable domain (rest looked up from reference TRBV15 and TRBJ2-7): DAMVIQNPRYQVTQFGKPVTLSCSQTLNHNVMYWYQQKSSQAPKLLFHYYDKDFNNEADTPDNFQSRRPNTSFCFLDIRSPGLGDTAMYLCATSRERAGAYEQYFGPGTRLTVT.

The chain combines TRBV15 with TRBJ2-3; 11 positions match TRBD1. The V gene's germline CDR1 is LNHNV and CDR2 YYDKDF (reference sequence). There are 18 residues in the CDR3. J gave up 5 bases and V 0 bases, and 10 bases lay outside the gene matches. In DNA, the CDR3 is TGTGCCACCAGCAGAGATCGGCAAGGGGACAGGGGGGGAGATACGCAGTATTTT. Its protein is CATSRDRQGDRGGDTQYF.

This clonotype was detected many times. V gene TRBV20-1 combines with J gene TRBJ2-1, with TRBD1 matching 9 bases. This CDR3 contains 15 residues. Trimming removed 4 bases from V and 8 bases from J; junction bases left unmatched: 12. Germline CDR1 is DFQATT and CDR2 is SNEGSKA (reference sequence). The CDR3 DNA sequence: TGCAGTGCTATTTCCGGGACAGGGAAGTTTGATGAGCAGTTCTTC. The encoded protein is CSAISGTGKFDEQFF.

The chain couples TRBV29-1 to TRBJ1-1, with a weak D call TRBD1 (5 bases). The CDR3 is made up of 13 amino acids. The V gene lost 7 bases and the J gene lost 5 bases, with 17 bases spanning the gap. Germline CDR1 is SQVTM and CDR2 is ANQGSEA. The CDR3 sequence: CSALGVGLTEAFF. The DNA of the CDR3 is TGCAGCGCCTTGGGGGTCGGGTTAACTGAAGCTTTCTTT.

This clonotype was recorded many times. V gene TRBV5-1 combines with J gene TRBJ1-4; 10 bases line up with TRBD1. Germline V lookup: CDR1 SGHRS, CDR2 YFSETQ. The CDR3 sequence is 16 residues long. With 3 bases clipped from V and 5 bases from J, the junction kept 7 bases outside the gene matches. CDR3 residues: CASSSLAGQGNEKLFF. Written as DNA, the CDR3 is TGCGCCAGCAGCTCGCTAGCGGGACAGGGGAATGAAAAACTGTTTTTT. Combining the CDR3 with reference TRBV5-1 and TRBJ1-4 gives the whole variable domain KAGVTQTPRYLIKTRGQQVTLSCSPISGHRSVSWYQQTPGQGLQFLFEYFSETQRNKGNFPGRFSGRQFSNSRSEMNVSTLELGDSALYLCASSSLAGQGNEKLFFGSGTQLSVL.

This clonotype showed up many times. CDR3 region: CATSRVAYNEQFF. Here the CDR3 DNA reads TGTGCCACCAGCAGAGTTGCCTACAATGAGCAGTTCTTC. The gene calls are TRBV15 and TRBJ2-1; D gene ambiguous. Germline assignment: CDR1 LNHNV and CDR2 YYDKDF (reference sequence). V was cut by 1 base and J by 2 bases, with 3 bases left in between. The CDR3 has 13 residues.

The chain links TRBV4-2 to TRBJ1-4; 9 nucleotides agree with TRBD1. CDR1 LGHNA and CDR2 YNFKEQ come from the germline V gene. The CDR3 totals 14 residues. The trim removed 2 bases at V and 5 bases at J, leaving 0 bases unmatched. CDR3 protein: CASSQTGGNEKLFF. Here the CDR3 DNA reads TGTGCCAGCAGCCAAACAGGGGGCAATGAAAAACTGTTTTTT.

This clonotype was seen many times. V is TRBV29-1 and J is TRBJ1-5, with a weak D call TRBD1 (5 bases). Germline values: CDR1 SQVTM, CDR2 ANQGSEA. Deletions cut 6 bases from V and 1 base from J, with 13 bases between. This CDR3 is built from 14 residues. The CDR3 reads CSVAGTASNQPQHF. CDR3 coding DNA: TGCAGCGTAGCCGGGACGGCGAGCAATCAGCCCCAGCATTTT.

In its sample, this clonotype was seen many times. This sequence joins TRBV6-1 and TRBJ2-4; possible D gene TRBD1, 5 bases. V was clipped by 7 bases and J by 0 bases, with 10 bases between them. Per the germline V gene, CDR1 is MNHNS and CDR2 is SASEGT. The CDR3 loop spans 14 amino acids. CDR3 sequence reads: CASTQTGAKNIQYF. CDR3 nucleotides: TGTGCCAGCACTCAAACAGGAGCCAAAAACATTCAGTACTTC.

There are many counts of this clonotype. The CDR3 here is CASSFSSQGIGQPQHF. The CDR3 nucleotides read TGTGCCAGCAGTTTCTCATCACAGGGTATTGGTCAGCCCCAGCATTTT. J is TRBJ1-5 and V is TRBV12-3 or TRBV12-4; a possible D gene is TRBD1 (6 bases). Trimming left V 3 bases short and J 6 bases short, with 18 bases between. CDR3 length: 16 residues.

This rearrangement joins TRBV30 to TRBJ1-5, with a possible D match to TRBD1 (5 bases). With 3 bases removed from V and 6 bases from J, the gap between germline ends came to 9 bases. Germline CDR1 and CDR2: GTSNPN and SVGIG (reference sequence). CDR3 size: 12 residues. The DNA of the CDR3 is TGTGCCTGGAGCGGGGGTGGTCAGCCCCAGCATTTT. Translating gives CAWSGGGQPQHF.

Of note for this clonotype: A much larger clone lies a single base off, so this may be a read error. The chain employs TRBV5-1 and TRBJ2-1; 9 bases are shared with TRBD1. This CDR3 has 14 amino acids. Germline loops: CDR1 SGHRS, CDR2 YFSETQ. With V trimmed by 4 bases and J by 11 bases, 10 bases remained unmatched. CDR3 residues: CASSPRTGDGKQFF. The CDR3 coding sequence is TGCGCCAGCAGCCCGAGGACAGGGGACGGTAAGCAGTTCTTC.

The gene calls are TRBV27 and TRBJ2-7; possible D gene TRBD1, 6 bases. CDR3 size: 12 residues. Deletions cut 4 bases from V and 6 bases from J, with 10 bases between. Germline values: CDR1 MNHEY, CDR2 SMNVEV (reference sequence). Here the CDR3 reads CASSSAGAEQYF. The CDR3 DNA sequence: TGTGCCAGCAGTTCCGCAGGGGCCGAGCAGTACTTC.

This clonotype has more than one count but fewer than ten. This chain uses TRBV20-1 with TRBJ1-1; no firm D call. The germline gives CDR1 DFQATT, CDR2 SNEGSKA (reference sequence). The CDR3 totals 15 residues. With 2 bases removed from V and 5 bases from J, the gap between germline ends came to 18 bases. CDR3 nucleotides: TGCAGTGCTAGACTCCCCAGCGGCCGAGGGACTGAAGCTTTCTTT. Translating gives CSARLPSGRGTEAFF.

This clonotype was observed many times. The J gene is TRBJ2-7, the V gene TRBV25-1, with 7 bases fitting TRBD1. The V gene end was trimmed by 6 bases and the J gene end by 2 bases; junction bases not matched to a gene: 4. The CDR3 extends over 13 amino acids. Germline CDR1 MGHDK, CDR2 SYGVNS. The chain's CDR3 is CASSLTGTYEQYF. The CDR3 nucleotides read TGTGCCAGCAGCCTGACAGGGACCTACGAGCAGTACTTC.

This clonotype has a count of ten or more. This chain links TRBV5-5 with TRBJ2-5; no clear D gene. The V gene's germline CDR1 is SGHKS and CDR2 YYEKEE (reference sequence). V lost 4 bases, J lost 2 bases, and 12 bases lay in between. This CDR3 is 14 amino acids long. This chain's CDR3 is CASSQPGSQETQYF. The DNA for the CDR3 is TGTGCCAGCAGCCAACCCGGGTCACAAGAGACCCAGTACTTC.

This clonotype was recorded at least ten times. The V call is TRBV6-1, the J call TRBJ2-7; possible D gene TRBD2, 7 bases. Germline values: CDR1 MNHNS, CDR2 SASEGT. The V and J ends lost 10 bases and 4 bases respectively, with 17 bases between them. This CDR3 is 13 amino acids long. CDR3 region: CATWGGSGYEQYF. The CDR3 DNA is TGTGCCACCTGGGGGGGCAGTGGGTACGAGCAGTACTTC.

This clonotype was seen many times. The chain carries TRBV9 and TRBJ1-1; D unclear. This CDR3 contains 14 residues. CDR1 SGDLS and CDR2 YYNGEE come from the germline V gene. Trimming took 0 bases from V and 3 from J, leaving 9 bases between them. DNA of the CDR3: TGTGCCAGCAGCGTAGTTGTGGCGCACACTGAAGCTTTCTTT. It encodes CASSVVVAHTEAFF.

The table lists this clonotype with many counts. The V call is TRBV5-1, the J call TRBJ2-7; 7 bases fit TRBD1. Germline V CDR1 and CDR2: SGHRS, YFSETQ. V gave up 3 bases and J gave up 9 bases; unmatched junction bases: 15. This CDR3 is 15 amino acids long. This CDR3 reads CASSSSGTDVLGQYF. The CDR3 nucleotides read TGCGCCAGCAGCTCCTCCGGGACAGATGTCCTTGGGCAGTACTTC. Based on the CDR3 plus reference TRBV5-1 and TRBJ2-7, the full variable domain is KAGVTQTPRYLIKTRGQQVTLSCSPISGHRSVSWYQQTPGQGLQFLFEYFSETQRNKGNFPGRFSGRQFSNSRSEMNVSTLELGDSALYLCASSSSGTDVLGQYFGPGTRLTVT.

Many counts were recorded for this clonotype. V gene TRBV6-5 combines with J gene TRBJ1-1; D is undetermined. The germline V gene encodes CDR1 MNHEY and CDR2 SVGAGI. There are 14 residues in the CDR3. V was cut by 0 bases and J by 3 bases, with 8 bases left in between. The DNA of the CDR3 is TGTGCCAGCAGTTACTCAGGTCAGCACACTGAAGCTTTCTTT. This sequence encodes CASSYSGQHTEAFF.

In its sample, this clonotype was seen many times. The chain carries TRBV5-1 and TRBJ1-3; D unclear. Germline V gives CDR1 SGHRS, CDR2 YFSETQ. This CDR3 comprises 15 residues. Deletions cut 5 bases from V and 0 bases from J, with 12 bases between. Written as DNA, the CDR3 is TGCGCCAGCAGACCGGGCCCCAGCTCTGGAAACACCATATATTTT. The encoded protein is CASRPGPSSGNTIYF. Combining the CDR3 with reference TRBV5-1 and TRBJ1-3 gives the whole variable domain KAGVTQTPRYLIKTRGQQVTLSCSPISGHRSVSWYQQTPGQGLQFLFEYFSETQRNKGNFPGRFSGRQFSNSRSEMNVSTLELGDSALYLCASRPGPSSGNTIYFGEGSWLTVV.

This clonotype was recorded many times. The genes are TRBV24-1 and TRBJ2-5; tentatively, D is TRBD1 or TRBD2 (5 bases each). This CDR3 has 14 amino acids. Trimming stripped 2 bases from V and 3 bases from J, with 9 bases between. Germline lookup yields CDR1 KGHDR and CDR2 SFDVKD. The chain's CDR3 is CATSDSWGKETQYF. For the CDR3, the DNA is TGTGCCACCAGTGATTCGTGGGGGAAAGAGACCCAGTACTTC.

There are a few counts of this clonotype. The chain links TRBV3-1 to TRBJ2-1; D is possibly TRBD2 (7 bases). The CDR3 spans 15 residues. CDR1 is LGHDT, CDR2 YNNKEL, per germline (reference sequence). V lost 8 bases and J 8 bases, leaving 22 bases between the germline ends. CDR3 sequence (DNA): TGTGCCAGCTCCCGGCGGGGGCCGGCCTGGGATGAGCAGTTCTTC. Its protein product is CASSRRGPAWDEQFF.

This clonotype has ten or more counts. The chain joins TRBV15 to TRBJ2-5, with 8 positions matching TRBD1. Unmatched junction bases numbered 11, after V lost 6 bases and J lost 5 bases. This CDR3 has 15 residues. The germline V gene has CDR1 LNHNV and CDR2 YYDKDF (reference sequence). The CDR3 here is CATSKAGGAGETQYF. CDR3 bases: TGTGCCACCAGTAAAGCAGGGGGCGCCGGGGAGACCCAGTACTTC.

CDR3 DNA sequence: TGTGCCAGCAGCCAAGATAGACAGTCCTACAATGAGCAGTTCTTC. It translates to CASSQDRQSYNEQFF. The V and J genes are TRBV3-1 and TRBJ2-1, with D perhaps TRBD1 (5 bases). The germline V gene encodes CDR1 LGHDT and CDR2 YNNKEL (reference sequence). The CDR3 contains 15 residues. Deletions cut 0 bases from V and 1 base from J, with 7 bases between.